Listed below are T cell receptor beta chains from one sample, sequenced in a study of blood T cell repertoires in COVID-19. Profiling relied on immunoSEQ multiplex PCR, and the TCRdb table lists in-frame clones only, not all of them. The data show a few hundred thousand clones, around 87% seen once. Material for sequencing was peripheral blood. Receptors originate from a woman in her forties or fifties with acute or convalescent COVID-19. CDR3s include the opening cysteine and the closing phenylalanine or tryptophan. The D gene is left open where the match is weak. A clone size is listed for some rows: how often the clone was seen (once, few, many), or a class if it is expanded.

>TRBV27|.|.|14|TRBJ2-5
CASSVNRGGETQYF
TGTGCCAGCAGTGTAAACAGGGGAGGAGAGACCCAGTACTTC
>TRBV7-2|TRBD2|.|16|TRBJ2-5
CASSPGVAGGRETQYF
TGTGCCAGCAGCCCAGGGGTAGCGGGAGGAAGGGAGACCCAGTACTTC
>TRBV4-1|.|.|16|TRBJ2-6
CASSQDEGAGANVLTF
TGCGCCAGCAGCCAAGATGAAGGAGCTGGGGCCAACGTCCTGACTTTC
>TRBV24-1|.|.|15|TRBJ2-2
CATSFTQLNTGELFF
TGTGCCACCAGTTTTACGCAGTTGAACACCGGGGAGCTGTTTTTT
>TRBV28|TRBD1|.|15|TRBJ2-3
CASSLSVDRFDTQYF
TGTGCCAGCAGTTTATCGGTGGACAGGTTTGATACGCAGTATTTT
>TRBV5-6|.|.|15|TRBJ2-2
CASSLFRSNTGELFF
TGTGCCAGCAGCTTGTTCAGATCGAACACCGGGGAGCTGTTTTTT
>TRBV28|.|.|15|TRBJ2-4
CASSQGGLAKNIQYF
TGTGCCAGCAGTCAAGGGGGATTGGCCAAAAACATTCAGTACTTC
>TRBV7-2|TRBD2|.|16|TRBJ2-4
CASSFSSGRGKNIQYF
TGTGCCAGCAGCTTTTCTAGCGGGAGGGGCAAAAACATTCAGTACTTC
>TRBV5-1|TRBD2|.|16|TRBJ2-3
CASSLGLAGAGDTQYF
TGCGCCAGCAGCTTGGGGCTAGCGGGAGCCGGAGATACGCAGTATTTT
>TRBV12-3/TRBV12-4|.|.|13|TRBJ2-4
CASSPHSPNIQYF
TGTGCCAGCAGTCCCCACAGCCCCAACATTCAGTACTTC
>TRBV5-1|.|.|16|TRBJ2-3
CASSARPLLDTDTQYF
TGCGCCAGCAGCGCTCGTCCCCTCCTAGACACAGATACGCAGTATTTT
>TRBV20-1|TRBD2|.|16|TRBJ2-7
CSATDGRTSGGYEQYF
TGCAGTGCTACTGACGGCAGGACTAGCGGAGGCTACGAGCAGTACTTC
>TRBV11-2|.|.|16|TRBJ1-2
CASSLDLTVTAYGYTF
TGTGCCAGCAGCTTAGATCTAACAGTAACCGCCTATGGCTACACCTTC
>TRBV27|TRBD2|.|17|TRBJ2-7
CASSSPGTSGRAHEQYF
TGTGCCAGCAGTTCCCCAGGGACTAGCGGGAGGGCCCACGAGCAGTACTTC
>TRBV18|.|few|14|TRBJ1-1
CASSPTGSNTEAFF
TGTGCCAGCTCACCGACAGGATCGAACACTGAAGCTTTCTTT
>TRBV7-8|.|.|18|TRBJ2-3
CASCLGACFGVVEDTQYF
TGTGCCAGCTGCCTGGGGGCTTGTTTCGGCGTGGTGGAAGATACGCAGTATTTT
>TRBV4-1|TRBD1|.|15|TRBJ1-3
CASSLGQGPGNTIYF
TGCGCCAGCAGCTTGGGACAGGGGCCTGGAAACACCATATATTTT
>TRBV10-3|.|.|16|TRBJ2-3
CAISESLPGETDTQYF
TGTGCCATCAGTGAGTCGCTGCCAGGGGAGACAGATACGCAGTATTTT
>TRBV19|.|.|14|TRBJ1-2
CASSSLGLSYGYTF
TGTGCCAGTAGTTCCCTGGGGCTCTCCTATGGCTACACCTTC
>TRBV6-1|.|once|14|TRBJ2-7
CASSYPGEIYEQYF
TGTGCCAGCAGTTATCCGGGAGAAATCTACGAGCAGTACTTC
>TRBV27|TRBD2|.|13|TRBJ2-7
CASSSAGDHEQYF
TGTGCCAGCAGTTCGGCGGGAGACCACGAGCAGTACTTC
>TRBV7-2|.|few|13|TRBJ1-5
CASSSSGNQPQHF
TGTGCCAGCAGCTCATCAGGGAACCAGCCCCAGCATTTT
>TRBV25-1|TRBD1|.|13|TRBJ1-1
CASSVGTDTEAFF
TGTGCCAGCAGTGTCGGGACAGACACTGAAGCTTTCTTT
>TRBV6-1|.|few|16|TRBJ1-2
CASSERGGPRGYGYTF
TGTGCCAGCAGTGAAAGGGGGGGACCCAGAGGCTATGGCTACACCTTC